The next 13 T cell receptor beta chains were all read from a single sample in a study of T cell clones after liver transplantation. The protocol was immunoSEQ multiplex PCR, while the TCRdb copy is restricted to in-frame clones and leaves out a portion. The sample lists 70,000 to 80,000 clones, under 95% occurring once. The starting material was CD4+ T cells from blood, obtained before liver transplant. These receptors all come from a human donor who received a liver transplant.

V gene TRBV5-1 combines with J gene TRBJ2-1; TRBD1 agrees at 8 bases. The J segment lost 7 bases and the V segment lost 1 base, leaving 7 bases of the junction unmatched. This CDR3 spans 15 amino acids. Germline V CDR1 and CDR2: SGHRS, YFSETQ. The CDR3 reads CASSLSGQGGNEQFF. CDR3 nucleotides: TGCGCCAGCAGCTTGTCTGGACAGGGTGGGAATGAGCAGTTCTTC. Together with reference TRBV5-1 and TRBJ2-1, the CDR3 gives the full variable domain: KAGVTQTPRYLIKTRGQQVTLSCSPISGHRSVSWYQQTPGQGLQFLFEYFSETQRNKGNFPGRFSGRQFSNSRSEMNVSTLELGDSALYLCASSLSGQGGNEQFFGPGTRLTVL.

The V gene is TRBV15, the J gene TRBJ2-5; D may match TRBD1 or TRBD2 (5 bases each). The J call may be mistaken, given a closer DNA end match to TRBJ2-7. This CDR3 comprises 14 residues. Germline V lookup: CDR1 LNHNV, CDR2 YYDKDF (reference sequence). The CDR3 here is CATSRVQAGDEQYF. The CDR3 DNA is TGTGCCACCAGCAGAGTACAGGCCGGGGACGAGCAGTACTTC.

The chain employs TRBV7-7 and TRBJ2-5, with 11 bases identical to TRBD2. V gave up 5 bases and J gave up 1 base; unmatched junction bases: 12. The CDR3 totals 18 residues. Germline-derived CDR1 and CDR2 are SSHAT and FNYEAQ (reference sequence). The CDR3 region is CASSPGRTSGRFQETQYF. In DNA, the CDR3 is TGTGCCAGCAGCCCTGGGCGTACTAGCGGGAGATTCCAAGAGACCCAGTACTTC.

The rearrangement joins TRBV11-3 to TRBJ2-1, with a weak D call TRBD2 (6 bases). CDR3 length equals 15 residues. V was cut by 5 bases and J by 6 bases, with 17 bases left in between. Per germline, CDR1 SGHNT and CDR2 YENEEA. The DNA of the CDR3 is TGTGCCAGCAGCCAATCGGGACTTGGAGTCAATGAGCAGTTCTTC. Encoded protein: CASSQSGLGVNEQFF.

The chain carries TRBV2 and TRBJ1-1; the match to TRBD1 covers 8 bases. V gave up 5 bases and J gave up 3 bases; unmatched junction bases: 5. There are 14 residues in the CDR3. CDR1 and CDR2 from the germline V gene are SNHLY and FYNNEI. As DNA, the CDR3 is TGTGCCAGCAGTAAGGACAGGGCCGACACTGAAGCTTTCTTT. Amino acids: CASSKDRADTEAFF.

The chain employs TRBV28 and TRBJ1-2; possible D gene TRBD1, 6 bases. Germline CDR1 and CDR2: MDHEN and SYDVKM. Trimming took 5 bases from V and 4 from J, leaving 17 bases between them. The length of the CDR3 is 15 residues. Here the CDR3 DNA reads TGTGCCAGCAGTCCCTATCGGGGGCGTATCTATGGCTACACCTTC. Translation: CASSPYRGRIYGYTF.

The chain uses TRBV5-1 and TRBJ2-7, with D perhaps TRBD2 (6 bases). Germline loops: CDR1 SGHRS, CDR2 YFSETQ. Trimming left V 4 bases short and J 4 bases short, with 18 bases between. This CDR3 is built from 15 residues. CDR3: CASSGAASVLYEQYF. The CDR3 DNA sequence: TGCGCCAGCAGCGGTGCGGCTAGCGTTTTGTACGAGCAGTACTTC.

The V and J genes are TRBV7-2 and TRBJ2-5; D is unresolved. Germline loops: CDR1 SGHTA, CDR2 FQGNSA. The CDR3 spans 12 residues. V lost 2 bases to trimming and J lost 5 bases, with 6 bases between them. CDR3 protein: CASSLKRETQYF. CDR3 coding DNA: TGTGCCAGCAGCTTAAAAAGGGAGACCCAGTACTTC.

As for this clone: Other DNA variants within this sample encode the same CDR3. This chain connects TRBV6-5 to TRBJ1-1; maybe TRBD1 (5 bases). Trimming stripped 5 bases from V and 2 bases from J, with 15 bases between. The CDR3 extends over 15 amino acids. CDR1 and CDR2 (germline): MNHEY, SVGAGI. The CDR3 bases are TGTGCCAGCAGTGGTACCGGGACGGCAAACACTGAAGCTTTCTTT. It is translated as CASSGTGTANTEAFF.

The CDR3 nucleotides read TGCGCCAGCAGTGCTCAGGGCTTGGGAGACACTGAAGCTTTCTTT. Residues: CASSAQGLGDTEAFF. The rearrangement joins TRBV5-1 to TRBJ1-1, with a tentative D call TRBD1 (5 bases). Deletions cut 5 bases from V and 3 bases from J, with 17 bases between. The V gene's germline CDR1 is SGHRS and CDR2 YFSETQ. This CDR3 region has 15 residues.

The chain recombines TRBV29-1 with TRBJ2-7; perhaps D is TRBD1 or TRBD2 (5 bases each). The CDR3 runs 13 residues. Germline loops: CDR1 SQVTM, CDR2 ANQGSEA. With 2 bases removed from V and 7 bases from J, the gap between germline ends came to 15 bases. The CDR3 sequence: CSVEISMGVEQYF. In DNA, the CDR3 is TGCAGCGTTGAAATTAGTATGGGGGTGGAGCAGTACTTC.

The chain couples TRBV7-8 to TRBJ2-5; D call uncertain. The CDR3 runs 12 residues. V lost 1 base to trimming and J lost 4 bases, with 4 bases between them. Germline V gene lookup returns CDR1 SGHVS and CDR2 FQNEAQ. CDR3 sequence reads: CASSLGRETQYF. The CDR3 region has the DNA TGTGCCAGCAGCTTAGGGCGAGAGACCCAGTACTTC.

The chain employs TRBV4-3 and TRBJ2-3, with D perhaps TRBD1 or TRBD2 (5 bases each). The germline V gene has CDR1 LGHNA and CDR2 YSLEER. The CDR3 length is 15 residues. Deletions cut 1 base from V and 4 bases from J, with 12 bases between. CDR3 in amino acids: CASSQGDRAPDTQYF. CDR3 DNA: TGCGCCAGCAGCCAAGGGGACCGGGCACCAGATACGCAGTATTTT.